The 24 T cell receptor beta chains presented below share a single source sample, sequenced in a study of chemoradiotherapy in HPV16-positive cancers. Profiled with immunoSEQ multiplex PCR; TCRdb holds only in-frame clones, not every one. This table has some 9,600 clones, roughly 86% appearing once. The sequenced sample was blood, obtained from a patient who underwent chemoradiotherapy. These receptors all stem from a human donor with HPV-associated anogenital cancer.

The V and J genes are TRBV7-2 and TRBJ2-3; 8 nucleotides agree with TRBD2. CDR1 and CDR2 from the germline V gene are SGHTA and FQGNSA. The V segment lost 5 bases and the J segment 2 bases; nucleotides outside the gene matches: 3. CDR3 length: 14 residues. The CDR3: CASSRGGNTDTQYF. The CDR3, as DNA: TGTGCCAGCAGCCGGGGGGGCAACACAGATACGCAGTATTTT.

The V and J genes are TRBV5-1 and TRBJ2-7; D remains ambiguous. This CDR3 has 14 amino acids. CDR1 SGHRS and CDR2 YFSETQ come from the germline V gene. Between the trimmed V and J ends, which lost 4 bases and 0 bases, there was a span of 11 bases. For the CDR3, the DNA is TGCGCCAGCAGCGCTGACGCAAACTCCTACGAGCAGTACTTC. Protein: CASSADANSYEQYF.

CDR3 DNA: TGTGCCAGCAGCTTGGGGCCGGGACAGGGGTATGGCTACACCTTC. It specifies CASSLGPGQGYGYTF. This chain links TRBV5-5 with TRBJ1-2, with 10 bases aligning to TRBD1. J lost 5 bases, V lost 0 bases, and 4 bases had no gene match. Germline V gives CDR1 SGHKS, CDR2 YYEKEE (reference sequence). The CDR3 runs 15 residues.

This clone was counted a single time. Here the CDR3 DNA reads TGTGCCAGCAGCCCGGCTAGCGGGGTCACAGATACGCAGTATTTT. Translation gives CASSPASGVTDTQYF. This chain joins TRBV6-5 and TRBJ2-3, with 9 bases fitting TRBD2. Germline values: CDR1 MNHEY, CDR2 SVGAGI. V shed 6 bases, J shed 2 bases, and the junction held 6 bases outside the gene matches. This CDR3 has 15 residues.

This clone was seen just once. The chain recombines TRBV7-8 with TRBJ1-2; 7 bases align to TRBD1. The germline V gene encodes CDR1 SGHVS and CDR2 FQNEAQ. After removal of 5 bases from V and 4 bases from J, the junction contained 7 bases not matched to a gene. The CDR3 runs to 14 residues. CDR3 sequence: CASSPTGYRYGYTF. The CDR3 DNA reads TGTGCCAGCAGCCCGACAGGGTACCGCTATGGCTACACCTTC.

This chain links TRBV12-5 with TRBJ2-5, with 12 nucleotides matching TRBD2. The CDR3 loop spans 13 amino acids. With V trimmed by 6 bases and J by 4 bases, 0 bases remained unmatched. Germline loops: CDR1 LGHNT, CDR2 FRNRAP. As DNA, the CDR3 is TGTGCTAGTGGACTAGCGGGAGGAGAGACCCAGTACTTC. This encodes CASGLAGGETQYF.

The chain recombines TRBV5-5 with TRBJ1-2, with TRBD1 as a possible D gene (5 bases). The V gene lost 0 bases and the J gene lost 6 bases, with 18 bases spanning the gap. The germline V gene encodes CDR1 SGHKS and CDR2 YYEKEE (reference sequence). This CDR3 contains 16 residues. As DNA, the CDR3 is TGTGCCAGCAGCTTGGGGTCGTCAGCTTCGGGGGATGGCTACACCTTC. Its protein is CASSLGSSASGDGYTF. The full variable domain, rest sourced from reference TRBV5-5 and TRBJ1-2, is DAGVTQSPTHLIKTRGQQVTLRCSPISGHKSVSWYQQVLGQGPQFIFQYYEKEERGRGNFPDRFSARQFPNYSSELNVNALLLGDSALYLCASSLGSSASGDGYTFGSGTRLTVV.

The V call is TRBV19, the J call TRBJ1-6; D gene ambiguous. Germline values: CDR1 LNHDA, CDR2 SQIVND (reference sequence). V lost 6 bases and J lost 4, with 13 bases in between. The CDR3 runs to 15 residues. The CDR3 DNA reads TGTGCCAGTAGGGTGAAACAGAATTATAATTCACCCCTCCACTTT. Translation: CASRVKQNYNSPLHF.

The chain links TRBV7-8 to TRBJ1-5; D gene uncertain. The CDR3 contains 17 residues. Germline lookup yields CDR1 SGHVS and CDR2 FQNEAQ. The V gene lost 6 bases and the J gene lost 1 base, with 19 bases spanning the gap. CDR3 sequence: CASSTPEEGMSNQPQHF. CDR3 nucleotides: TGTGCCAGCAGTACCCCTGAGGAAGGTATGAGCAATCAGCCCCAGCATTTT.

This chain links TRBV5-1 with TRBJ2-3; D possibly matches TRBD1 or TRBD2 (5 bases each). V shed 7 bases and J shed 6 bases, with 15 bases lying between them. In germline, CDR1 is SGHRS, CDR2 YFSETQ. The CDR3 loop spans 13 amino acids. In nucleotides, the CDR3 is TGCGCCAGCGGCCGGGGCCCGGAGGATACGCAGTATTTT. This sequence encodes CASGRGPEDTQYF. The whole variable domain, filled in from reference TRBV5-1 and TRBJ2-3, reads KAGVTQTPRYLIKTRGQQVTLSCSPISGHRSVSWYQQTPGQGLQFLFEYFSETQRNKGNFPGRFSGRQFSNSRSEMNVSTLELGDSALYLCASGRGPEDTQYFGPGTRLTVL.

The chain links TRBV10-1 to TRBJ2-1; weak D call: TRBD2 (7 bases). This CDR3 spans 21 amino acids. V lost 6 bases and J lost 0, with 30 bases in between. In germline, CDR1 is WNHNN, CDR2 SYGVQD (reference sequence). CDR3 amino acids: CASSSLRGWGGSQSSYNEQFF. CDR3 coding DNA: TGCGCCAGCAGCAGCCTTCGTGGCTGGGGGGGCTCCCAAAGCTCCTACAATGAGCAGTTCTTC.

V and J are TRBV10-3 and TRBJ2-7, with 7 positions matching TRBD1. Germline V gene sequence: CDR1 ENHRY, CDR2 SYGVKD. The CDR3 totals 12 residues. The trim removed 10 bases at V and 2 bases at J, leaving 5 bases unmatched. This chain's CDR3 is CATGQRPYEQYF. CDR3 in DNA: TGTGCCACGGGACAGCGACCCTACGAGCAGTACTTC.

The chain uses TRBV18 and TRBJ2-7; D might be TRBD1 (6 bases). V lost 5 bases to trimming and J lost 4 bases, with 9 bases between them. CDR1 and CDR2 (germline): KGHSH, LQKENI. The CDR3 runs to 12 residues. CDR3: CASSSDSYEQYF. The DNA for the CDR3 is TGTGCCAGCTCATCGGACAGTTACGAGCAGTACTTC.

The J gene is TRBJ2-3, the V gene TRBV19; D might be TRBD1 (6 bases). Per germline, CDR1 LNHDA and CDR2 SQIVND (reference sequence). Trimming shortened V by 8 bases and J by 4 bases, and 16 bases separated the two germline ends. The CDR3 sequence is 14 residues long. DNA of the CDR3: TGTGCCAGTTCCCGGACAGATGAATCAGATACGCAGTATTTT. Protein product: CASSRTDESDTQYF.

This rearrangement joins TRBV19 to TRBJ1-5; D is possibly TRBD1 (5 bases). The V gene's germline CDR1 is LNHDA and CDR2 SQIVND (reference sequence). The CDR3 is 15 amino acids. The V end lost 8 bases, the J end lost 0 bases, and 14 bases lay between the germline ends. The chain's CDR3 is CASAETVNSNQPQHF. DNA of the CDR3: TGTGCCAGTGCCGAGACAGTAAATAGCAATCAGCCCCAGCATTTT. Combining the CDR3 with reference TRBV19 and TRBJ1-5 gives the whole variable domain DGGITQSPKYLFRKEGQNVTLSCEQNLNHDAMYWYRQDPGQGLRLIYYSQIVNDFQKGDIAEGYSVSREKKESFPLTVTSAQKNPTAFYLCASAETVNSNQPQHFGDGTRLSIL.

The V call is TRBV5-6, the J call TRBJ2-5; the D gene is possibly TRBD1 (6 bases). V lost 2 bases, J lost 5 bases, and 16 bases lay in between. Germline V lookup: CDR1 SGHDT, CDR2 YYEEEE. The CDR3 is 15 residues long. The CDR3 region is CASSFEGTGLETQYF. The DNA for the CDR3 is TGTGCCAGCAGCTTTGAGGGTACAGGGTTGGAGACCCAGTACTTC.

This chain joins TRBV7-9 and TRBJ2-1; 9 nucleotides agree with TRBD2. CDR1 and CDR2 from the germline V gene are SEHNR and FQNEAQ (reference sequence). The V segment lost 5 bases and the J segment 7 bases; nucleotides outside the gene matches: 6. The CDR3 extends over 14 amino acids. The CDR3 spells CASSPLSGGNEQFF. CDR3 nucleotides: TGTGCCAGCAGCCCCCTTAGCGGGGGAAATGAGCAGTTCTTC. Complete variable domain (other parts from reference TRBV7-9 and TRBJ2-1): DTGVSQNPRHKITKRGQNVTFRCDPISEHNRLYWYRQTLGQGPEFLTYFQNEAQLEKSRLLSDRFSAERPKGSFSTLEIQRTEQGDSAMYLCASSPLSGGNEQFFGPGTRLTVL.

The V and J genes are TRBV27 and TRBJ2-7; unclear D gene. The germline gives CDR1 MNHEY, CDR2 SMNVEV (reference sequence). This CDR3 comprises 15 residues. Trimming removed 5 bases at V and 2 bases at J, with 16 bases between. The CDR3 bases are TGTGCCAGCAGTCCCCTCCGAGGTGCAACCTACGAGCAGTACTTC. Its protein product is CASSPLRGATYEQYF.

The rearrangement uses TRBV7-2 and TRBJ1-6; tentative D call: TRBD1 (5 bases). CDR1 is SGHTA and CDR2 is FQGNSA in the germline V gene. Trimming left V 5 bases short and J 8 bases short, with 10 bases between. The CDR3 length is 13 residues. CDR3 DNA: TGTGCCAGCAGCGAAGACAGTTATTCACCCCTCCACTTT. Amino acids: CASSEDSYSPLHF.

This clone was found a few times. The chain has TRBV7-2 and TRBJ1-1; weak D call: TRBD1 (6 bases). The germline gives CDR1 SGHTA, CDR2 FQGNSA. V was cut by 1 base and J by 4 bases, with 13 bases left in between. The CDR3 covers 15 residues. The DNA for the CDR3 is TGTGCCAGCAGCTTAGAGGGGGGCATGGGCACTGAAGCTTTCTTT. This gives the protein CASSLEGGMGTEAFF.

This chain links TRBV9 with TRBJ2-7, with 8 bases matching TRBD2. The germline V gene has CDR1 SGDLS and CDR2 YYNGEE. This CDR3 has 14 residues. The V gene end was trimmed by 4 bases and the J gene end by 2 bases; junction bases not matched to a gene: 5. The CDR3 bases are TGTGCCAGCAGCACGTACGGGGGGGCCTACGAGCAGTACTTC. This codes for CASSTYGGAYEQYF.

The V and J genes are TRBV18 and TRBJ1-4; 10 bases agree with TRBD1. The CDR3 has 14 residues. Germline trimming cut 2 bases from V and 7 bases from J; bases unmatched to any gene: 1. Germline V gene data show CDR1 as KGHSH and CDR2 as LQKENI. The CDR3 nucleotides read TGTGCCAGCTCACCAGGGACAGGGGTTGAAAAACTGTTTTTT. The encoded protein is CASSPGTGVEKLFF. Full variable domain (rest looked up from reference TRBV18 and TRBJ1-4): NAGVMQNPRHLVRRRGQEARLRCSPMKGHSHVYWYRQLPEEGLKFMVYLQKENIIDESGMPKERFSAEFPKEGPSILRIQQVVRGDSAAYFCASSPGTGVEKLFFGSGTQLSVL.

The rearrangement joins TRBV6-1 to TRBJ1-4, with no clear D. Germline CDR1 and CDR2: MNHNS and SASEGT. This CDR3 comprises 16 residues. V shed 2 bases and J shed 3 bases, with 13 bases lying between them. CDR3 nucleotides: TGTGCCAGCAGTGAATTGGAGGGTCGGGCTAATGAAAAACTGTTTTTT. Translating it yields CASSELEGRANEKLFF.

J is TRBJ2-7 and V is TRBV18, with 10 positions matching TRBD2. The CDR3 is made up of 14 amino acids. Germline V lookup: CDR1 KGHSH, CDR2 LQKENI. V dropped 6 bases and J dropped 3; count of bases not matched to a gene: 5. The CDR3 sequence is CASSPLAGDYEQYF. The CDR3 nucleotides are TGTGCCAGCTCCCCGCTAGCGGGGGACTACGAGCAGTACTTC.